This passage covers 15 T cell receptor beta chains from one sample sequenced in a study of T cell changes during pregnancy in multiple sclerosis. This table comes from immunoSEQ multiplex PCR, and its TCRdb copy is limited to in-frame clones, with some not included. The data contain approximately 41,000 clones, 94% of them seen just once; the ten biggest clones take up approximately 0.41%. The source was CD4+ T cells from peripheral blood mononuclear cells, collected in the second trimester of pregnancy. These receptors came from a female donor with multiple sclerosis, enrolled in a pregnancy study.

The chain employs TRBV14 and TRBJ2-7; D gene unclear. CDR1 SGHDN and CDR2 FVKESK come from the germline V gene. CDR3 length equals 11 residues. V gave up 3 bases and J gave up 3 bases, with 3 bases separating them. The CDR3 bases are TGTGCCAGCAGCCACCTCTACGAGCAGTACTTC. Translated, it gives CASSHLYEQYF.

The count of this clone is one. V usage is TRBV18 and J usage is TRBJ2-3, with 7 bases matching TRBD2. The trim removed 1 base at V and 0 bases at J, leaving 4 bases unmatched. CDR1 and CDR2 from the germline V gene are KGHSH and LQKENI. The CDR3 runs to 16 residues. The CDR3 region is CASSPRLAASTDTQYF. The CDR3 DNA reads as TGTGCCAGCTCACCACGCCTAGCGGCAAGCACAGATACGCAGTATTTT.

The chain recombines TRBV28 with TRBJ1-1, with TRBD1 as a possible D gene (5 bases). Germline values: CDR1 MDHEN, CDR2 SYDVKM. Trimming removed 9 bases at V and 1 base at J, with 9 bases between. The CDR3 runs to 12 residues. In DNA form, the CDR3 reads TGTGCCAGTGACAGCCAGAACACTGAAGCTTTCTTT. Its translation is CASDSQNTEAFF.

The rearrangement links TRBV13 to TRBJ2-7, with D perhaps TRBD1 (7 bases). V was cut by 5 bases and J by 7 bases, with 27 bases left in between. The CDR3 totals 17 residues. The germline V gene encodes CDR1 PRHDT and CDR2 FYEKMQ (reference sequence). In DNA form, the CDR3 reads TGTGCCAGCAGCCCCCGAAGGAGGGGGCAAGAGAGGGAAGAGCAGTACTTC. Protein product: CASSPRRRGQEREEQYF.

This chain connects TRBV2 to TRBJ1-6; unclear D gene. V lost 3 bases, J lost 7 bases, and 7 bases lay in between. Germline V gives CDR1 SNHLY, CDR2 FYNNEI. The CDR3 has 13 amino acids. In nucleotides, the CDR3 is TGTGCCAGCAGTGACATTCAGAATTCACCCCTCCACTTT. The encoded protein is CASSDIQNSPLHF.

A few counts support this clone. This chain uses TRBV10-1 with TRBJ2-2, with D hard to call. V lost 6 bases and J 7 bases, leaving 15 bases between the germline ends. CDR1 and CDR2 from the germline V gene are WNHNN and SYGVQD (reference sequence). The CDR3 totals 14 residues. The CDR3 here is CASSLLSSGGELFF. In DNA, the CDR3 is TGCGCCAGCAGCCTACTCTCGTCGGGCGGGGAGCTGTTTTTT.

The chain uses TRBV29-1 and TRBJ2-7, with 7 nucleotides matching TRBD1. Trimming removed 5 bases from V and 5 bases from J; junction bases left unmatched: 6. CDR1 SQVTM and CDR2 ANQGSEA come from the germline V gene. The CDR3 loop spans 12 amino acids. The CDR3 DNA reads TGCAGCGTTTACCGACAGGGAAACGAGCAGTACTTC. Protein sequence: CSVYRQGNEQYF.

The V gene is TRBV4-1, the J gene TRBJ2-2; 12 nucleotides align to TRBD1. V was pared by 4 bases and J by 5 bases, with 11 bases of the junction left unmatched. The CDR3 is 18 residues long. Germline V gives CDR1 MGHRA, CDR2 YSYEKL. CDR3 sequence: CASSLHWGTGGETGELFF. The CDR3 DNA reads as TGCGCCAGCAGCCTTCACTGGGGGACAGGGGGCGAAACCGGGGAGCTGTTTTTT.

V usage is TRBV5-4 and J usage is TRBJ2-3; 9 bases map to TRBD1. Per the germline V gene, CDR1 is SGHNT and CDR2 is YYREEE (reference sequence). The CDR3 spans 16 residues. J gave up 1 base and V 5 bases, and 8 bases lay outside the gene matches. In DNA form, the CDR3 reads TGTGCCAGCAGTTCAAAGCGGGACAGGGGCACAGATACGCAGTATTTT. Translation gives CASSSKRDRGTDTQYF. The variable domain in full, completed from reference TRBV5-4 and TRBJ2-3, reads ETGVTQSPTHLIKTRGQQVTLRCSSQSGHNTVSWYQQALGQGPQFIFQYYREEENGRGNFPPRFSGLQFPNYSSELNVNALELDDSALYLCASSSKRDRGTDTQYFGPGTRLTVL.

This chain uses TRBV7-8 with TRBJ1-1; 8 bases fit TRBD1. Germline CDR1 SGHVS, CDR2 FQNEAQ. CDR3 length equals 14 residues. With V trimmed by 5 bases and J by 6 bases, 8 bases remained unmatched. The CDR3 is CASSGRDRSSEAFF. The CDR3 DNA is TGTGCCAGCAGCGGCCGGGACAGGAGCTCTGAAGCTTTCTTT.

J is TRBJ2-1 and V is TRBV30, with TRBD2 matching over 11 bases. There are 17 residues in the CDR3. Germline CDR1 reads GTSNPN; CDR2 reads SVGIG (reference sequence). V gave up 3 bases and J gave up 2 bases; unmatched junction bases: 9. The CDR3 protein is CAWRALRLAGPYNEQFF. The DNA of the CDR3 is TGTGCCTGGAGAGCCCTCCGACTAGCGGGACCCTACAATGAGCAGTTCTTC.

The V gene is TRBV5-1, the J gene TRBJ2-1, with a tentative D call TRBD2 (5 bases). Germline CDR1 reads SGHRS; CDR2 reads YFSETQ. With 5 bases removed from V and 0 bases from J, the gap between germline ends came to 15 bases. The CDR3 spans 16 residues. This chain's CDR3 is CASRPLAGNSYNEQFF. In DNA, the CDR3 is TGCGCCAGCAGACCCCTAGCCGGGAACTCCTACAATGAGCAGTTCTTC. Together with reference TRBV5-1 and TRBJ2-1, the CDR3 gives the full variable domain: KAGVTQTPRYLIKTRGQQVTLSCSPISGHRSVSWYQQTPGQGLQFLFEYFSETQRNKGNFPGRFSGRQFSNSRSEMNVSTLELGDSALYLCASRPLAGNSYNEQFFGPGTRLTVL.

In this sample, this clone turned up once. This chain joins TRBV6-6 and TRBJ2-7; 10 bases are a match to TRBD1. J was trimmed by 2 bases and V by 0 bases; bases with no gene match: 1. Germline CDR1 and CDR2: MNHNY and SVGAGI (reference sequence). The length of the CDR3 is 15 residues. The CDR3 region is CASSYSGQGAYEQYF. CDR3 DNA: TGTGCCAGCAGTTACTCTGGACAGGGGGCCTACGAGCAGTACTTC.

The CDR3 protein is CSVANFGGEGYTF. CDR3 in DNA: TGCAGCGTTGCAAATTTTGGGGGGGAAGGCTACACCTTC. The J gene is TRBJ1-2, the V gene TRBV29-1, with D possibly matching TRBD1 (5 bases). Germline assignment: CDR1 SQVTM and CDR2 ANQGSEA. CDR3 size: 13 residues. The V end was cut by 4 bases, the J end by 8 bases, with 17 bases between. Full variable domain (missing parts from reference TRBV29-1 and TRBJ1-2): SAVISQKPSRDICQRGTSLTIQCQVDSQVTMMFWYRQQPGQSLTLIATANQGSEATYESGFVIDKFPISRPNLTFSTLTVSNMSPEDSSIYLCSVANFGGEGYTFGSGTRLTVV.

The chain links TRBV28 to TRBJ1-5; maybe TRBD1 (6 bases). Per the germline V gene, CDR1 is MDHEN and CDR2 is SYDVKM. V was cut by 5 bases and J by 5 bases, with 16 bases left in between. The CDR3 sequence is 15 residues long. The CDR3 region has the DNA TGTGCCAGCAGTCCCACAGGGACATCCCATCAGCCCCAGCATTTT. Protein product: CASSPTGTSHQPQHF.